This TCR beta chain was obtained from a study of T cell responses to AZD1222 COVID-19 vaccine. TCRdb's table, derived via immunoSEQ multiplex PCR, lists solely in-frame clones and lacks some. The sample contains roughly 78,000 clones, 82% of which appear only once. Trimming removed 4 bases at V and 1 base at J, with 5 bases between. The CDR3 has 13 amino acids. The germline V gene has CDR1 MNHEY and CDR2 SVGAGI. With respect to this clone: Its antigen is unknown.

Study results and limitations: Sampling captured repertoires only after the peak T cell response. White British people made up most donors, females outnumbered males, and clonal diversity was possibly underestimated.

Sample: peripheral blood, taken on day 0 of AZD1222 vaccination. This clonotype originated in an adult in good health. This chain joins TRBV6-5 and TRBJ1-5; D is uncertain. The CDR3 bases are TGTGCCAGCAGTTTAGGCAGCAATCAGCCCCAGCATTTT. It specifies CASSLGSNQPQHF.